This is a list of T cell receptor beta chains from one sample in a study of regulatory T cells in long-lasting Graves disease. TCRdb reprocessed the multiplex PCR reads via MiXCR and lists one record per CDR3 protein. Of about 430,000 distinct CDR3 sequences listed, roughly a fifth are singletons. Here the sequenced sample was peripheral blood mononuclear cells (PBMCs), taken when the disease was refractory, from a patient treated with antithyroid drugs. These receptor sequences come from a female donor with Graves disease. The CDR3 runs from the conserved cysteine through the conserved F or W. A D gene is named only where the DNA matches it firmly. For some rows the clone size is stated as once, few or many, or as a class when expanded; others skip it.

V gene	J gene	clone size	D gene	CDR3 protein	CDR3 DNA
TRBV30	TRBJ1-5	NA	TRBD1	CAWSFGQGYQPQHF	TGTGCCTGGAGTTTCGGACAGGGGTATCAGCCCCAGCATTTT
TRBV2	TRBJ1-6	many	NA	CASSDGGVVPLHF	TGTGCCAGCAGTGATGGTGGCGTTGTACCCCTCCACTTT
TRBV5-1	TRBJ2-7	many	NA	CASSLGYDFSYEQYF	TGCGCCAGCAGCTTAGGCTATGACTTCTCCTACGAGCAGTACTTC
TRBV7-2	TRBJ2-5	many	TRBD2	CASSRGGGKETQYF	TGTGCCAGCAGTCGGGGGGGGGGTAAAGAGACCCAGTACTTC
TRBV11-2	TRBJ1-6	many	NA	CASSLLQYNSPLHF	TGTGCCAGCAGCTTGTTACAGTATAATTCACCCCTCCACTTT
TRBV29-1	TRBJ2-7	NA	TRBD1	CSVETRQGTYEQYF	TGCAGCGTTGAAACCCGACAGGGCACCTACGAGCAGTACTTC
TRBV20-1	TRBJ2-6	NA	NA	CSASDGSVGANVLTF	TGCAGTGCTAGTGACGGCAGCGTGGGGGCCAACGTCCTGACTTTC
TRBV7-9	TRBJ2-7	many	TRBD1	CASSFAPDRGREQYF	TGTGCCAGCAGCTTCGCTCCCGACAGGGGGCGAGAGCAGTACTTC
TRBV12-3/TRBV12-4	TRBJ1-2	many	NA	CASSSAGGRGDGYTF	TGTGCCAGCAGTAGTGCGGGGGGGCGAGGCGATGGCTACACCTTC
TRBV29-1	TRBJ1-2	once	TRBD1	CSAPGGGSGYTF	TGCAGCGCTCCAGGAGGGGGCTCTGGCTACACCTTC
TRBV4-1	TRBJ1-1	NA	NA	CASSQERESTEAFF	TGCGCCAGCAGCCAAGAGAGGGAGAGCACTGAAGCTTTCTTT
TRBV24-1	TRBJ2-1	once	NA	CATGQGGSYNEQFF	TGTGCCACCGGTCAGGGGGGCTCCTACAATGAGCAGTTCTTC
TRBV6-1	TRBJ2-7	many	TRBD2	CASSRTSGGNYEQYF	TGTGCCAGCAGTCGGACTAGCGGGGGAAACTACGAGCAGTACTTC
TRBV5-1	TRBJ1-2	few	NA	CASSLAGTNINYGYTF	TGCGCCAGCAGCTTGGCCGGGACAAACATCAACTATGGCTACACCTTC
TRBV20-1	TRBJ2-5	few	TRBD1	CSARRTGGETQYF	TGCAGTGCTAGACGGACAGGGGGAGAGACCCAGTACTTC
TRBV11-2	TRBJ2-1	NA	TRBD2	CASSLTSGRADEQFF	TGTGCCAGCAGCTTGACTAGCGGGAGGGCCGATGAGCAGTTCTTC
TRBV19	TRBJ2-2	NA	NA	CASSYEAKRTGELFF	TGTGCCAGTAGTTACGAGGCGAAGCGGACCGGGGAGCTGTTTTTT